This is a list of T cell receptor beta chains from one sample in a study of cytomegalovirus exposure and HLA in healthy donors. TCRdb's copy holds only in-frame clones and misses some; the assay was immunoSEQ multiplex PCR. The table lists some 160,000 clones, around 90% of them singletons, with approximately 3.1% in the top ten. The sample consisted of PBMCs. Receptors originate from a man aged 18 to 30 in good health and CMV-seronegative. The CDR3 runs from the conserved cysteine through the conserved F or W. Each record gives: V gene, J gene, clone size, D gene, CDR3 protein, CDR3 DNA. The D gene is left open where the match is weak. Size is stated for part of the rows, as once, few or many counts, or as a class when the clone is expanded.

>TRBV5-5|TRBJ1-4|.|.
CASRVSNEKLFF
TGTGCCAGCAGGGTCAGTAATGAAAAACTGTTTTTT
>TRBV6-5|TRBJ2-7|.|.
CASQGSSYEQYF
TGTGCCAGCCAGGGGTCCTCCTACGAGCAGTACTTC
>TRBV2|TRBJ2-6|.|.
CASLPEHSGANVLTF
TGTGCCAGCCTCCCCGAGCACTCTGGGGCCAACGTCCTGACTTTC
>TRBV11-2|TRBJ2-1|.|TRBD2
CASNPGGPNNEQFF
TGTGCCAGCAACCCGGGAGGACCTAACAATGAGCAGTTCTTC
>TRBV2|TRBJ1-1|.|TRBD1
CASSEVTGGTEAFF
TGTGCCAGCAGTGAGGTGACAGGGGGAACTGAAGCTTTCTTT
>TRBV30|TRBJ2-5|.|.
CAWSRGTRETQYF
TGTGCCTGGAGTAGAGGGACTCGGGAGACCCAGTACTTC
>TRBV7-9|TRBJ2-2|.|.
CASSLPSALKSNTGELFF
TGTGCCAGCAGCTTACCTTCCGCGCTAAAATCGAACACCGGGGAGCTGTTTTTT
>TRBV15|TRBJ2-7|.|TRBD2
CATSRDRLAGAYEQYF
TGTGCCACCAGCAGAGATCGACTAGCGGGAGCCTACGAGCAGTACTTC
>TRBV5-1|TRBJ2-1|.|TRBD2
CASSYSGSGDEQFF
TGCGCCAGCAGCTATAGCGGGAGTGGAGATGAGCAGTTCTTC
>TRBV6-1|TRBJ1-3|.|.
CASSEATDSGNTIYF
TGTGCCAGCAGTGAAGCCACAGACTCTGGAAACACCATATATTTT
>TRBV4-3|TRBJ2-5|.|TRBD1
CASTPGSGTGETQYF
TGCGCCAGCACTCCAGGTTCCGGGACAGGGGAGACCCAGTACTTC
>TRBV9|TRBJ2-5|.|TRBD1
CASSFPGTGNQETQYF
TGTGCCAGCAGCTTTCCCGGGACAGGGAACCAAGAGACCCAGTACTTC
>TRBV27|TRBJ2-2|.|.
CASSLVGTRNTGELFF
TGTGCCAGCAGTTTAGTCGGGACTCGGAACACCGGGGAGCTGTTTTTT
>TRBV4-3|TRBJ2-4|.|.
CASSQDKSGVGENIQYF
TGCGCCAGCAGCCAAGACAAATCTGGTGTGGGAGAAAACATTCAGTACTTC
>TRBV29-1|TRBJ2-5|.|TRBD1
CSVGTGGETQYF
TGCAGCGTAGGGACAGGGGGCGAGACCCAGTACTTC
>TRBV28|TRBJ2-6|.|TRBD2
CASSLGYGGTSSGANVLTF
TGTGCCAGCAGTCTGGGGTACGGGGGGACGAGCTCTGGGGCCAACGTCCTGACTTTC
>TRBV19|TRBJ1-6|.|.
CASQISDRFNSPLHF
TGTGCCAGTCAAATCTCGGACAGATTTAATTCACCCCTCCACTTT
>TRBV14|TRBJ1-6|.|.
CASSRAHYNSPLHF
TGTGCCAGCAGCCGGGCCCATTATAATTCACCCCTCCACTTT
>TRBV5-6|TRBJ1-2|.|TRBD1
CASSLDRYYGYTF
TGTGCCAGCAGCCTGGACAGGTATTATGGCTACACCTTC
>TRBV10-2|TRBJ2-3|.|TRBD2
CASSEISGGDTQYF
TGCGCCAGCAGTGAGATTAGCGGGGGAGATACGCAGTATTTT
>TRBV19|TRBJ2-1|.|.
CASSVGQGSNEQFF
TGTGCCAGTAGTGTAGGGCAGGGCAGCAATGAGCAGTTCTTC
>TRBV5-4|TRBJ1-1|.|TRBD1
CASRGTGGAGPEAFF
TGTGCCAGCAGGGGGACAGGGGGCGCTGGCCCTGAAGCTTTCTTT
>TRBV10-1|TRBJ2-2|many|.
CASRGDTPTGELFF
TGCGCCAGCAGAGGGGACACCCCCACCGGGGAGCTGTTTTTT
>TRBV13|TRBJ1-4|.|TRBD1
CASSGTGTGRATNEKLFF
TGTGCCAGCAGCGGAACCGGGACAGGGCGTGCAACTAATGAAAAACTGTTTTTT
>TRBV10-1|TRBJ1-2|.|.
CASSESPGDLYGYTF
TGCGCCAGCAGTGAGTCCCCAGGGGACCTCTATGGCTACACCTTC
>TRBV7-9|TRBJ1-5|.|.
CASSLVGAADQPQHF
TGTGCCAGCAGCTTAGTGGGGGCTGCAGATCAGCCCCAGCATTTT
>TRBV12-5|TRBJ2-1|.|TRBD1
CASGPGTGEQFF
TGTGCTAGTGGGCCCGGGACAGGTGAGCAGTTCTTC
>TRBV2|TRBJ2-5|.|.
CASLGAVIETQYF
TGTGCCAGCCTAGGGGCGGTGATAGAGACCCAGTACTTC
>TRBV18|TRBJ2-7|.|TRBD2
CASSAGTSGSYEQYF
TGTGCCAGCTCAGCCGGGACTAGCGGCTCCTACGAGCAGTACTTC
>TRBV4-1|TRBJ2-3|.|TRBD2
CASSQAGLALTDTQYF
TGCGCCAGCAGCCAAGCGGGACTAGCCTTGACAGATACGCAGTATTTT
>TRBV5-1|TRBJ1-2|.|.
CASSLAGYGYTF
TGCGCCAGCAGCTTGGCGGGCTATGGCTACACCTTC
>TRBV9|TRBJ2-2|.|.
CASSVLGAGELFF
TGTGCCAGCAGCGTACTTGGAGCCGGGGAGCTGTTTTTT
>TRBV5-1|TRBJ2-2|.|TRBD2
CASSLGVAGNTGELFF
TGCGCCAGCAGCTTGGGTGTAGCGGGGAACACCGGGGAGCTGTTTTTT
>TRBV20-1|TRBJ1-2|.|TRBD1
CSAGQGMGYTF
TGCAGTGCTGGACAGGGGATGGGCTACACCTTC
>TRBV7-2|TRBJ2-1|.|TRBD2
CASSFLAGGGNEQFF
TGTGCCAGCAGCTTTCTAGCGGGGGGAGGCAATGAGCAGTTCTTC
>TRBV10-3|TRBJ1-4|.|TRBD1
CAISLRTGEDEKLFF
TGTGCCATCAGTTTACGGACAGGGGAGGATGAAAAACTGTTTTTT
>TRBV27|TRBJ1-2|.|.
CASSLSADSYYGYTF
TGTGCCAGCAGTTTATCTGCGGACAGTTACTATGGCTACACCTTC
>TRBV6-5|TRBJ2-1|once|TRBD2
CASSYSTSGGYEQFF
TGTGCCAGCAGTTACTCGACTAGCGGGGGGTATGAGCAGTTCTTC
>TRBV11-2|TRBJ2-2|.|.
CASSLEGGGELFF
TGTGCCAGCAGCTTAGAAGGCGGCGGGGAGCTGTTTTTT
>TRBV18|TRBJ2-2|.|.
CASSPPGQLNTGELFF
TGTGCCAGCTCACCCCCGGGACAACTTAACACCGGGGAGCTGTTTTTT
>TRBV27|TRBJ2-2|few|.
CASSLEGITGWGTGELFF
TGTGCCAGCAGTTTGGAGGGAATCACTGGGTGGGGCACCGGGGAGCTGTTTTTT
>TRBV6-1|TRBJ1-4|.|TRBD1
CASSDRGVGNEKLFF
TGTGCCAGCAGCGACAGGGGAGTGGGTAATGAAAAACTGTTTTTT
>TRBV7-8|TRBJ1-6|.|TRBD1
CASSRGTGNGILHF
TGTGCCAGCAGCCGAGGGACAGGGAACGGGATCCTCCACTTT
>TRBV27|TRBJ2-5|.|TRBD1
CASSAAGGGYGTQYF
TGTGCCAGCAGTGCCGCAGGGGGCGGTTACGGGACCCAGTACTTC
>TRBV27|TRBJ1-5|.|.
CATSPGFENQPQHF
TGTGCCACCTCCCCGGGGTTCGAAAATCAGCCCCAGCATTTT
>TRBV4-1|TRBJ2-5|.|.
CASSQDLVETQYF
TGCGCCAGCAGCCAAGATCTTGTAGAGACCCAGTACTTC
>TRBV19|TRBJ1-6|.|.
CASTNGPRDSPLHF
TGTGCCAGTACCAATGGACCGAGGGATTCACCCCTCCACTTT
>TRBV4-1|TRBJ2-1|.|.
CASSQGRVGRDRWNEQFF
TGCGCCAGCAGCCAAGGCCGCGTGGGGCGGGATCGTTGGAATGAGCAGTTCTTC
>TRBV28|TRBJ1-6|.|.
CASSPLGGQLSPLHF
TGTGCCAGCAGTCCTCTGGGGGGGCAGTTGTCACCCCTCCACTTT
>TRBV5-6|TRBJ2-5|.|.
CASSLEGGGRIQETQYF
TGTGCCAGCAGCTTGGAAGGGGGTGGACGGATCCAAGAGACCCAGTACTTC